This paragraph reports one T cell receptor beta chain. Its specificity is unknown. This sample stems from a study of T cell responses to AZD1222 COVID-19 vaccine. Study-level findings and limits: Sampling captured repertoires only after the peak T cell response. Receipt of two AZD1222 doses was followed by a rise in Spike-specific TCR breadth and depth.

This CDR3 region has 14 residues. Germline values: CDR1 SEHNR, CDR2 FQNEAQ (reference sequence). V gave up 5 bases and J gave up 0 bases, with 9 bases separating them. TCRdb's copy holds only in-frame clones and misses some; the assay was immunoSEQ multiplex PCR. The data hold about 120,000 clones, with roughly 92% observed a single time. V usage is TRBV7-9 and J usage is TRBJ2-3; unclear D gene. Sequences were derived from peripheral blood, sampled 28 days after the second AZD1222 dose. The receptor was derived from an adult who received the AZD1222 COVID-19 vaccine. CDR3 DNA: TGTGCCAGCAGCCCCCCGTTTAGCACAGATACGCAGTATTTT. Protein product: CASSPPFSTDTQYF.